The clone carrying this T cell receptor beta chain was seen only a few times. What it binds is not known. TCRdb re-called the 5' RACE reads with MiXCR, one entry per CDR3 protein. The data show roughly 700,000 distinct CDR3 sequences, with around 20% seen just once and about a fifth held by the top ten. Per germline, CDR1 SNHLY and CDR2 FYNNEI. V was clipped by 4 bases and J by 9 bases, with 10 bases between them. The CDR3 spans 13 residues. This record belongs to a study of CD8 T cells in ankylosing spondylitis. General study results and limits: A motif of eight highly homologous TCR beta variants was seen as apparently characteristic of ankylosing spondylitis blood.

Sequenced material: blood, either unsorted or a sorted T cell fraction (not recorded which). The V and J genes are TRBV2 and TRBJ1-6; D is possibly TRBD1 (5 bases). This TCR was sampled from a male donor with ankylosing spondylitis. CDR3 in amino acids: CASSGGSTSPLHF. CDR3 in DNA: TGTGCCAGCAGTGGGGGCAGTACTTCACCCCTCCACTTT.